The rows below give T cell receptor beta chains drawn from one sample of a study of blood T cell repertoires in COVID-19. Data came from immunoSEQ multiplex PCR; TCRdb stores just in-frame clones and leaves some out. The top ten clones hold about 1.8% of a sample with over 200,000 clones, about 84% of them seen once. Material: PBMCs or T cells enriched from blood (not recorded which). The receptor source for this set is a man aged 55 to 70 who had recovered from COVID-19. CDR3s include the opening cysteine and the closing phenylalanine or tryptophan. The D gene is left open where the match is weak. Clone size appears in some rows only: once, few, many, or a class for an expanded clone.

14	TRBJ1-2	TRBV6-1	NA	NA	CASSEARGSYGYTF	TGTGCCAGCAGTGAAGCAAGGGGGTCCTATGGCTACACCTTC
14	TRBJ1-1	TRBV19	TRBD1	NA	CASSLGQGNTEAFF	TGTGCCAGTAGCCTGGGACAGGGGAACACTGAAGCTTTCTTT
15	TRBJ2-7	TRBV28	TRBD1	once	CASSRAGTGSYEQYF	TGTGCCAGCAGCCGCGCCGGGACAGGTAGCTACGAGCAGTACTTC
17	TRBJ1-4	TRBV9	NA	NA	CASSAGGWGVANEKLFF	TGTGCCAGCAGCGCGGGAGGCTGGGGAGTTGCTAATGAAAAACTGTTTTTT
14	TRBJ1-1	TRBV7-9	NA	NA	CASSSGTRNTEAFF	TGTGCCAGCAGCTCCGGGACAAGGAACACTGAAGCTTTCTTT
15	TRBJ1-1	TRBV6-6	NA	NA	CASKQGTRMNTEAFF	TGTGCCAGCAAACAGGGAACGAGGATGAACACTGAAGCTTTCTTT
15	TRBJ2-7	TRBV5-6	TRBD2	NA	CASSLRTSVSYEQYF	TGTGCCAGCAGCTTACGGACTAGCGTCTCCTACGAGCAGTACTTC
15	TRBJ2-4	TRBV18	NA	NA	CASSHGNPGKNIQYF	TGTGCCAGCTCACACGGTAATCCGGGGAAAAACATTCAGTACTTC
15	TRBJ1-5	TRBV9	NA	few	CASSVDPDSNQPQHF	TGTGCCAGCAGCGTAGACCCAGATAGCAATCAGCCCCAGCATTTT
15	TRBJ2-5	TRBV11-2	TRBD2	NA	CASSSPAGGQETQYF	TGTGCCAGCAGCTCTCCCGCGGGGGGCCAAGAGACCCAGTACTTC
16	TRBJ1-3	TRBV19	NA	few	CASSTTDGGSGNTIYF	TGTGCCAGTAGTACAACGGACGGGGGATCTGGAAACACCATATATTTT
16	TRBJ2-7	TRBV3-1/TRBV3-2	TRBD1	NA	CASSQVWTGINYEQYF	TGTGCCAGCAGCCAAGTCTGGACAGGGATAAACTACGAGCAGTACTTC
14	TRBJ2-5	TRBV3-1/TRBV3-2	TRBD1	NA	CASSLTGVSETQYF	TGTGCCAGCAGCCTAACAGGGGTGTCAGAGACCCAGTACTTC
13	TRBJ1-1	TRBV6-4	TRBD1	NA	CASSPDRGLEAFF	TGTGCCAGCAGCCCGGACAGGGGCCTTGAAGCTTTCTTT
15	TRBJ2-7	TRBV7-2	TRBD2	NA	CASSFSGLSSYEQYF	TGTGCCAGCAGCTTTAGCGGGTTGAGCTCCTACGAGCAGTACTTC
14	TRBJ2-1	TRBV11-3	TRBD1	NA	CASSLGDPGQQQFF	TGTGCCAGCAGCTTAGGTGATCCGGGACAGCAGCAGTTCTTC
15	TRBJ1-3	TRBV6-1	NA	few	CASSERGYSGNTIYF	TGTGCCAGCAGTGAAAGGGGGTACTCTGGAAACACCATATATTTT
15	TRBJ1-6	TRBV18	NA	few	CASSPTGPVNSPLHF	TGTGCCAGCTCACCGACAGGCCCCGTCAATTCACCCCTCCACTTT
14	TRBJ1-2	TRBV2	NA	NA	CASSEEGLPHGYTF	TGTGCCAGCAGTGAAGAGGGGCTACCCCATGGCTACACCTTC
16	TRBJ2-2	TRBV5-8	NA	NA	CASSSTAWENTGELFF	TGTGCCAGCAGCTCGACAGCATGGGAGAACACCGGGGAGCTGTTTTTT
14	TRBJ2-1	TRBV7-3	TRBD1	NA	CASSLGQGAAEQFF	TGTGCCAGCAGCTTAGGACAGGGGGCGGCTGAGCAGTTCTTC
15	TRBJ2-1	TRBV4-2	NA	NA	CASSRGGSSYNEQFF	TGTGCCAGCAGCCGCGGGGGCAGCTCCTACAATGAGCAGTTCTTC
15	TRBJ2-1	TRBV21-1	NA	NA	CASSTYRGAYNEQFF	TGTGCCAGCAGCACCTACCGGGGAGCCTACAATGAGCAGTTCTTC
13	TRBJ1-1	TRBV11-3	NA	NA	CASSLVGGSEAFF	TGTGCCAGCAGCTTAGTGGGAGGTTCGGAAGCTTTCTTT
16	TRBJ2-7	TRBV11-3	TRBD1	few	CASSLVWETGTYEQYF	TGTGCCAGCAGCTTAGTTTGGGAGACAGGGACCTACGAGCAGTACTTC
14	TRBJ1-2	TRBV9	NA	few	CASSSTTGYDGYTF	TGTGCCAGCAGCTCCACCACAGGGTATGATGGCTACACCTTC
14	TRBJ1-5	TRBV19	TRBD1	NA	CASSIGLGGVPQHF	TGTGCCAGTAGTATAGGGCTAGGGGGCGTGCCCCAGCATTTT
11	TRBJ1-2	TRBV29-1	NA	NA	CSVEESFGYTF	TGCAGCGTTGAAGAGTCTTTTGGCTACACCTTC
14	TRBJ1-6	TRBV15	NA	once	CATSRGKGNSPLHF	TGTGCCACCAGCAGAGGAAAGGGGAATTCACCCCTCCACTTT
13	TRBJ1-5	TRBV3-1/TRBV3-2	TRBD1	once	CASSQEGGQPQHF	TGTGCCAGCAGCCAAGAAGGGGGCCAGCCCCAGCATTTT
16	TRBJ2-5	TRBV11-2	TRBD2	NA	CASSLDRPRGRETQYF	TGTGCCAGCAGCTTAGATCGGCCGCGGGGGAGAGAGACCCAGTACTTC
15	TRBJ2-1	TRBV29-1	NA	NA	CSVVGGAGAYNEQFF	TGCAGCGTTGTTGGTGGGGCAGGGGCCTACAATGAGCAGTTCTTC
14	TRBJ2-7	TRBV11-3	NA	NA	CASSDNPVSYEQYF	TGTGCCAGCAGCGACAACCCCGTCTCCTACGAGCAGTACTTC
14	TRBJ2-2	TRBV6-2/TRBV6-3	NA	NA	CASSLQRSTGELFF	TGTGCCAGCAGTCTTCAAAGGAGTACCGGGGAGCTGTTTTTT
15	TRBJ2-3	TRBV5-1	TRBD2	NA	CASSEQAGSTDTQYF	TGCGCCAGCAGCGAACAAGCGGGGAGCACAGATACGCAGTATTTT
16	TRBJ1-5	TRBV4-3	TRBD1	NA	CASSQDVRGLNQPQHF	TGCGCCAGCAGCCAAGATGTCAGGGGGCTGAATCAGCCCCAGCATTTT
14	TRBJ1-4	TRBV19	NA	few	CASSIQRLNEKLFF	TGTGCCAGTAGTATACAGAGACTAAATGAAAAACTGTTTTTT
15	TRBJ2-1	TRBV7-8	NA	NA	CASSLRGGAYNEQFF	TGTGCCAGCAGCTTAAGAGGGGGGGCCTACAATGAGCAGTTCTTC
15	TRBJ1-5	TRBV4-3	NA	NA	CASSAMYMGGQPQHF	TGCGCCAGCAGCGCCATGTACATGGGAGGTCAGCCCCAGCATTTT
15	TRBJ2-3	TRBV6-5	NA	NA	CASRDWGPGTDTQYF	TGTGCCAGCAGGGACTGGGGTCCGGGCACAGATACGCAGTATTTT
16	TRBJ2-3	TRBV29-1	TRBD2	few	CSALGVAGASTDTQYF	TGCAGCGCGCTCGGGGTAGCGGGGGCTAGCACAGATACGCAGTATTTT
15	TRBJ2-1	TRBV2	TRBD2	NA	CASSETSGGDGEQFF	TGTGCCAGCAGTGAAACTAGCGGGGGGGATGGGGAGCAGTTCTTC
16	TRBJ2-5	TRBV19	TRBD1	NA	CASSIEGRGLRETQYF	TGTGCCAGTAGTATAGAAGGCAGGGGGCTACGGGAGACCCAGTACTTC
15	TRBJ2-2	TRBV6-2/TRBV6-3	NA	NA	CASSYYDSNTGELFF	TGTGCCAGCAGTTACTACGACAGCAACACCGGGGAGCTGTTTTTT
15	TRBJ1-2	TRBV6-5	NA	few	CASSYTWGLNYGYTF	TGTGCCAGCAGTTATACGTGGGGCCTAAACTATGGCTACACCTTC
17	TRBJ2-5	TRBV11-3	TRBD2	NA	CASSPWTSGGRGETQYF	TGTGCCAGCAGCCCCTGGACTAGCGGGGGCCGGGGGGAGACCCAGTACTTC
13	TRBJ1-1	TRBV30	NA	NA	CAWSVRRNTEAFF	TGTGCCTGGAGTGTACGGAGGAACACTGAAGCTTTCTTT
13	TRBJ1-2	TRBV30	TRBD1	NA	CAWRDRGGDGYTF	TGTGCCTGGAGGGACAGGGGAGGGGATGGCTACACCTTC
14	TRBJ2-2	TRBV5-1	NA	NA	CASSIRGNTGELFF	TGCGCCAGCAGCATTAGGGGGAACACCGGGGAGCTGTTTTTT
13	TRBJ2-7	TRBV12-3/TRBV12-4	NA	NA	CASSRSGSGEQYF	TGTGCCAGCAGTCGGAGCGGCAGCGGCGAGCAGTACTTC
13	TRBJ1-1	TRBV24-1	NA	NA	CATSDGKGAEAFF	TGTGCCACCAGTGATGGGAAGGGAGCTGAAGCTTTCTTT
14	TRBJ1-1	TRBV5-4	NA	NA	CASSLDGVNTEAFF	TGTGCCAGCAGCTTGGACGGGGTAAACACTGAAGCTTTCTTT
14	TRBJ1-4	TRBV7-2	TRBD1	NA	CASSLPGGFEKLFF	TGTGCCAGCAGCTTACCAGGGGGCTTTGAAAAACTGTTTTTT
13	TRBJ2-3	TRBV7-2	NA	few	CASSLAREDTQYF	TGTGCCAGCAGCTTAGCCCGGGAGGATACGCAGTATTTT
11	TRBJ2-7	TRBV2	NA	NA	CASRGDGEQYF	TGTGCCAGCAGGGGAGATGGCGAGCAGTACTTC
17	TRBJ1-5	TRBV6-1	TRBD1	NA	CASSERDRGPWNQPQHF	TGTGCCAGCAGTGAGCGGGACAGGGGGCCTTGGAATCAGCCCCAGCATTTT
14	TRBJ1-2	TRBV10-2	NA	NA	CASSETLGALGYTF	TGCGCCAGCAGTGAGACGCTGGGGGCTTTAGGCTACACCTTC